This T cell receptor beta chain derives from a study of blood T cell repertoires in COVID-19. Study at large: PBMCs, B-cell-depleted T cells, or T cells were the source of the cDNA or gDNA that made up the material.

Study processing details: Estimated nucleated cell counts came from reference gene primer amplification. The protocol was immunoSEQ multiplex PCR, while the TCRdb copy is restricted to in-frame clones and leaves out a portion. The D gene and trimming were derived from the DNA, and the V and J assignments and clone size from that table. Here the sample spans nearly 110,000 clones, around 92% being singletons. The length of the CDR3 is 12 residues. Germline V gives CDR1 SGHKS, CDR2 YYEKEE (reference sequence). V was shortened by 2 bases and J by 6 bases, with 9 bases between the two germline ends. The chain has TRBV5-5 and TRBJ2-7, with D maybe TRBD1 (5 bases). This receptor was obtained from a man in his forties or fifties with active or convalescent COVID-19. Input material: peripheral blood. CDR3 in amino acids: CASSFVRGEQYF. The DNA of the CDR3 is TGTGCCAGCAGCTTTGTTAGGGGCGAGCAGTACTTC.